These 8 T cell receptor beta chains came from one sample sequenced in a study of T cells in Graves' hyperthyroidism and ophthalmopathy. The CDR3 regions of TCR beta were amplified from RNA transcripts. First-round RT-PCR of the TCR CDR3 relied on the HTBI primer set. TCRdb re-called the multiplex PCR reads with MiXCR, one entry per CDR3 protein. Among around 350,000 distinct CDR3 sequences listed, roughly 25% were seen once. The specimen sequenced was blood. The receptor source for this set is a man in his fifties with Graves' hyperthyroidism.

The chain joins TRBV18 to TRBJ2-2; tentatively, D is TRBD1 (5 bases). Per germline, CDR1 KGHSH and CDR2 LQKENI. This CDR3 contains 15 residues. The V gene lost 4 bases and the J gene lost 0 bases, with 9 bases spanning the gap. The CDR3 region is CASSQTVSNTGELFF. The CDR3 coding sequence is TGTGCCAGCTCACAGACAGTCTCGAACACCGGGGAGCTGTTTTTT.

The chain recombines TRBV6-1 with TRBJ2-5, with D unresolved. Per the germline V gene, CDR1 is MNHNS and CDR2 is SASEGT. The germline V and J ends were trimmed by 0 bases and 7 bases, with 9 bases remaining between them. The CDR3 sequence is 13 residues long. The CDR3 protein is CASSEAPLGTQYF. The DNA of the CDR3 is TGTGCCAGCAGTGAAGCCCCCCTCGGGACCCAGTACTTC.

Many counts were recorded for this clonotype. The J gene is TRBJ2-1, the V gene TRBV18; D is ambiguous. The V gene's germline CDR1 is KGHSH and CDR2 LQKENI. The CDR3 has 13 amino acids. V was clipped by 5 bases and J by 5 bases, with 10 bases between them. Written as DNA, the CDR3 is TGTGCCAGCTCATTTGGCACCCACAATGAGCAGTTCTTC. This encodes CASSFGTHNEQFF.

This clonotype was recorded many times. The V and J genes are TRBV12-3 or TRBV12-4 and TRBJ2-3; possible D gene TRBD1, 6 bases. The V end lost 4 bases, the J end lost 0 bases, and 20 bases lay between the germline ends. CDR3 length equals 18 residues. Here the CDR3 reads CASSSSLGGFPSTDTQYF. In DNA form, the CDR3 reads TGTGCCAGCAGTTCCTCCCTAGGGGGTTTCCCTAGCACAGATACGCAGTATTTT.

This clonotype was counted between two and nine times. The V call is TRBV6-5, the J call TRBJ2-7, with D possibly matching TRBD1 (6 bases). Trimming stripped 0 bases from V and 4 bases from J, with 16 bases between. The CDR3 extends over 16 amino acids. Germline V gene data show CDR1 as MNHEY and CDR2 as SVGAGI. CDR3 DNA: TGTGCCAGCAGTTACTCCATCCCGGGGCAGGGGTACGAGCAGTACTTC. It specifies CASSYSIPGQGYEQYF.

V and J are TRBV20-1 and TRBJ2-7; 7 nucleotides match TRBD1. The germline V gene has CDR1 DFQATT and CDR2 SNEGSKA (reference sequence). J gave up 3 bases and V 7 bases, and 6 bases lay outside the gene matches. This CDR3 contains 12 residues. Here the CDR3 reads CSVTRQGYEQYF. In DNA, the CDR3 is TGCAGTGTCACAAGACAGGGCTACGAGCAGTACTTC.

The V and J genes are TRBV3-1 and TRBJ2-3; 8 bases agree with TRBD1. Trimming cost V 4 bases and J 4 bases; bases outside gene matches: 7. Germline V gives CDR1 LGHDT, CDR2 YNNKEL (reference sequence). This CDR3 is built from 15 residues. The CDR3 region has the DNA TGTGCCAGCAGCCCCCGACAGGGGACTTCAGATACGCAGTATTTT. It translates to CASSPRQGTSDTQYF.

Only a few counts were recorded for this clonotype. The CDR3 is CASSLAVGAGIEQFF. For the CDR3, the DNA is TGCGCCAGCAGCTTGGCAGTTGGGGCCGGGATTGAGCAGTTCTTC. V usage is TRBV5-1 and J usage is TRBJ2-1; D may correspond to TRBD1 or TRBD2 (5 bases each). The CDR3 consists of 15 residues. The germline gives CDR1 SGHRS, CDR2 YFSETQ. Trimming cost V 0 bases and J 9 bases, with 16 bases left between them. The full variable domain, completed using reference TRBV5-1 and TRBJ2-1, is KAGVTQTPRYLIKTRGQQVTLSCSPISGHRSVSWYQQTPGQGLQFLFEYFSETQRNKGNFPGRFSGRQFSNSRSEMNVSTLELGDSALYLCASSLAVGAGIEQFFGPGTRLTVL.